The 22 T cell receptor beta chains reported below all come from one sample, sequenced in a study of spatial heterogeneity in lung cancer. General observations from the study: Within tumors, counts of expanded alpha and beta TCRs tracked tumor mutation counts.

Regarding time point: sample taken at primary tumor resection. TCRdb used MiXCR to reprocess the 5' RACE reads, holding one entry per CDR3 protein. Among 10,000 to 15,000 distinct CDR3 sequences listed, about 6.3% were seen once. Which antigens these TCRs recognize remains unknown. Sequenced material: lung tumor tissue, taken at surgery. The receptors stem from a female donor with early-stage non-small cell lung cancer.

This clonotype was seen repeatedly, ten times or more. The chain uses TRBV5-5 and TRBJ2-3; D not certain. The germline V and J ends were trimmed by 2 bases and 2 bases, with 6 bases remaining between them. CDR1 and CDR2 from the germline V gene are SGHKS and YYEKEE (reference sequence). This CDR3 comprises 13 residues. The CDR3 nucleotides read TGTGCCAGCAGCTTAACTCCCACAGATACGCAGTATTTT. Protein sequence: CASSLTPTDTQYF.

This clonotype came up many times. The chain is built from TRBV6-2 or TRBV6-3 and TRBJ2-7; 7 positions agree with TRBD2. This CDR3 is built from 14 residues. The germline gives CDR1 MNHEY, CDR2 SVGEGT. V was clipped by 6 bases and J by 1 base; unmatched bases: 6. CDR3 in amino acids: CASRRPGRSYEQYF. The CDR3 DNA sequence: TGTGCCAGCAGGAGGCCCGGGAGGTCCTACGAGCAGTACTTC.

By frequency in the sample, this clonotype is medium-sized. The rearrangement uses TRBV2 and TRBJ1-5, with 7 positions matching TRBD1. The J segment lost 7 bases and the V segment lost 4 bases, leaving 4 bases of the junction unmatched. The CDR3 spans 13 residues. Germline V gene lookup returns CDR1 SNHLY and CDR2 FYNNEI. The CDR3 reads CASSADREQPQHF. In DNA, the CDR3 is TGTGCCAGCAGTGCTGACAGGGAACAGCCCCAGCATTTT.

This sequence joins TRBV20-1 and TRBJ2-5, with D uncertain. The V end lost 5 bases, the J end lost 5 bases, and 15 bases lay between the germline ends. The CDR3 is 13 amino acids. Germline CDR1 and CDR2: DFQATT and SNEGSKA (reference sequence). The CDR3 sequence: CSAFDPGGETQYF. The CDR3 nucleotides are TGCAGTGCTTTTGACCCGGGTGGGGAGACCCAGTACTTC.

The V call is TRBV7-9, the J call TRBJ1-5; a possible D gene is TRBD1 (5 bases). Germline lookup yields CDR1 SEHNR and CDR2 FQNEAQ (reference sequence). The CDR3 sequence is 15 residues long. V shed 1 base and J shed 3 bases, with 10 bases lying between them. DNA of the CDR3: TGTGCCAGCAGCTTAGGGGCAGGGATCAATCAGCCCCAGCATTTT. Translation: CASSLGAGINQPQHF.

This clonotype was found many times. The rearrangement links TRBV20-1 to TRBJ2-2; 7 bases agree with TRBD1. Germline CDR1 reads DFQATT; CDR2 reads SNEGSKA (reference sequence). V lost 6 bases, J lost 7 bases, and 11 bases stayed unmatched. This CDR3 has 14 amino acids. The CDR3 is CSAVRGGAVGELFF. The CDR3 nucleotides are TGCAGTGCCGTAAGAGGGGGCGCGGTCGGGGAGCTGTTTTTT.

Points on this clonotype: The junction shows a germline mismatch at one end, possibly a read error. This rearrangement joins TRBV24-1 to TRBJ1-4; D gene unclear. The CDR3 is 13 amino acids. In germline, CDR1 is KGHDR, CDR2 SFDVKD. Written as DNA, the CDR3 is TGTGCCAGCAGTGAGAACGCTAATGAAAAACTGTTTTTT. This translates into CASSENANEKLFF.

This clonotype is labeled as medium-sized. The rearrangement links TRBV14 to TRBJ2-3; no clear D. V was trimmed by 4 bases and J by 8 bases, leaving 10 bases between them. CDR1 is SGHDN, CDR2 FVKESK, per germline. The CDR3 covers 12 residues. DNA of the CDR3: TGTGCCAGCAGCCCCCCTGGGTTTACGCAGTATTTT. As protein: CASSPPGFTQYF. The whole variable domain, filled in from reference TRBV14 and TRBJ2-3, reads EAGVTQFPSHSVIEKGQTVTLRCDPISGHDNLYWYRRVMGKEIKFLLHFVKESKQDESGMPNNRFLAERTGGTYSTLKVQPAELEDSGVYFCASSPPGFTQYFGPGTRLTVL.

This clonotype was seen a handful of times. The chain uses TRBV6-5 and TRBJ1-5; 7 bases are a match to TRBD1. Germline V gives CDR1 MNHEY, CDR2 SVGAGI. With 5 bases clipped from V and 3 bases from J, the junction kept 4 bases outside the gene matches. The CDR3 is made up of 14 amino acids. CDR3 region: CASSPTGPNQPQHF. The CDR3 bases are TGTGCCAGCAGTCCGACAGGGCCCAATCAGCCCCAGCATTTT.

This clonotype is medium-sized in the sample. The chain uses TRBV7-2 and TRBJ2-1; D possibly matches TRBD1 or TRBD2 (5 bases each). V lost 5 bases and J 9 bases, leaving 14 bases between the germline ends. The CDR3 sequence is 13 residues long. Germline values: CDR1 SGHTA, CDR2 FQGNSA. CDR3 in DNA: TGTGCCAGCAGCCCCAGTCCCGGGGCTGAGCAGTTCTTC. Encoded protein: CASSPSPGAEQFF.

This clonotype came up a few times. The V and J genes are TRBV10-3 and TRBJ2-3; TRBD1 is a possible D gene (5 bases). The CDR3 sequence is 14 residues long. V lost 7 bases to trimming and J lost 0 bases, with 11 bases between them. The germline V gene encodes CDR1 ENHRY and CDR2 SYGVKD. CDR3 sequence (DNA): TGTGCCATCAAAGGGGCTTTTAGCACAGATACGCAGTATTTT. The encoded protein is CAIKGAFSTDTQYF.

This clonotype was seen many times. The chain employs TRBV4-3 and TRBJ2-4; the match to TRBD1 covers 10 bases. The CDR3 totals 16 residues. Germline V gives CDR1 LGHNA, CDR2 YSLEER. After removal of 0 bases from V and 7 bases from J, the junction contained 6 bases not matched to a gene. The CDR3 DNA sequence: TGCGCCAGCAGCCAAGACCCTGGACAGGGGGTGAACATTCAGTACTTC. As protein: CASSQDPGQGVNIQYF.

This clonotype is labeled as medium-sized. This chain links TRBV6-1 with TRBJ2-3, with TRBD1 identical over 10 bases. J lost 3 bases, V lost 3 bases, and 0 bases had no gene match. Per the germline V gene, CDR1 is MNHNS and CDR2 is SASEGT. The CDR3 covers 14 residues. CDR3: CASSEGQGTDTQYF. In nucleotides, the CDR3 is TGTGCCAGCAGTGAGGGACAGGGGACAGATACGCAGTATTTT.

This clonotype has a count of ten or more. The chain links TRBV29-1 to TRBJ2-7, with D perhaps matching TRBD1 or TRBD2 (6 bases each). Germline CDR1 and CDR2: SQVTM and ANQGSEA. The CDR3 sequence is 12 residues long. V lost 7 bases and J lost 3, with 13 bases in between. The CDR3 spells CSGGADNYEQYF. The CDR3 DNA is TGCAGCGGGGGGGCAGACAACTACGAGCAGTACTTC.

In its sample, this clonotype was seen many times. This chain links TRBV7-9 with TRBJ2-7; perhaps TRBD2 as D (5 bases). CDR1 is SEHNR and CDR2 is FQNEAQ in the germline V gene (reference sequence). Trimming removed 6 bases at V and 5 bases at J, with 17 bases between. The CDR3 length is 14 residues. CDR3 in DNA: TGTGCCAGCAGGACGGGGAGCCTAACGGACGAGCAGTACTTC. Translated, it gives CASRTGSLTDEQYF.

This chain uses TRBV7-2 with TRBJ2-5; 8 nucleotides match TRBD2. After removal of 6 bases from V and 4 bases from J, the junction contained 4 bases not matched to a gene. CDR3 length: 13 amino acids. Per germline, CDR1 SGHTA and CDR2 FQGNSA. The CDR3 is CASRRTSPETQYF. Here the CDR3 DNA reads TGTGCCAGCAGGAGGACTAGCCCAGAGACCCAGTACTTC.

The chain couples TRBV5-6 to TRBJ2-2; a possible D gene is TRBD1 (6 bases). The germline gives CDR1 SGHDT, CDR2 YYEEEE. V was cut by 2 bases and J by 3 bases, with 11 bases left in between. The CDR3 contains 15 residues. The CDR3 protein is CASSFQGSHTGELFF. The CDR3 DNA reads TGTGCCAGCAGCTTTCAGGGGTCTCACACCGGGGAGCTGTTTTTT.

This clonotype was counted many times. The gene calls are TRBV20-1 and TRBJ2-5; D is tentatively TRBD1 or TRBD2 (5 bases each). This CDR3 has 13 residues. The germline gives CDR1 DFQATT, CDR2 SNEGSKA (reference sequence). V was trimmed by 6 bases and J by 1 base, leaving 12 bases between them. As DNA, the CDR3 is TGCAGTGCCCTACCGGGGCTCCAAGAGACCCAGTACTTC. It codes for CSALPGLQETQYF.

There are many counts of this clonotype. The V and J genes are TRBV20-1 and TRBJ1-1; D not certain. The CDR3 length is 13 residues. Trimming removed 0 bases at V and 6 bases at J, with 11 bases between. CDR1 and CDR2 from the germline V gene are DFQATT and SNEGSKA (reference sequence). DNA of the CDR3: TGCAGTGCTAGAGAGGCCCAGCGCGCTGAAGCTTTCTTT. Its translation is CSAREAQRAEAFF.

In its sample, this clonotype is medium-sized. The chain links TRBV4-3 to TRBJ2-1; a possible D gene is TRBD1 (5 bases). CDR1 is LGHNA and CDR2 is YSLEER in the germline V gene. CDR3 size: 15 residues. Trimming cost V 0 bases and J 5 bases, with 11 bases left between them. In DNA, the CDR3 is TGCGCCAGCAGCCAAGAGGGGCAGAGAAACAATGAGCAGTTCTTC. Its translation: CASSQEGQRNNEQFF.

CDR3 DNA: TGTGCCAGCAGTGCCGCGGGAAGGAACACTGAAGCTTTCTTT. Translated, it gives CASSAAGRNTEAFF. The chain has TRBV2 and TRBJ1-1; D not resolved. The V end lost 4 bases, the J end lost 1 base, and 10 bases lay between the germline ends. This CDR3 has 14 residues. Germline CDR1 and CDR2: SNHLY and FYNNEI.

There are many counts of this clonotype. The CDR3 is CATGRFADTQYF. As DNA, the CDR3 is TGTGCCACCGGGCGCTTTGCAGATACGCAGTATTTT. V usage is TRBV2 and J usage is TRBJ2-3; D uncertain. Trimming took off 10 bases at V and 4 bases at J, with 12 bases between the two ends. The CDR3 is 12 amino acids. Looked up from germline, CDR1 is SNHLY and CDR2 is FYNNEI.